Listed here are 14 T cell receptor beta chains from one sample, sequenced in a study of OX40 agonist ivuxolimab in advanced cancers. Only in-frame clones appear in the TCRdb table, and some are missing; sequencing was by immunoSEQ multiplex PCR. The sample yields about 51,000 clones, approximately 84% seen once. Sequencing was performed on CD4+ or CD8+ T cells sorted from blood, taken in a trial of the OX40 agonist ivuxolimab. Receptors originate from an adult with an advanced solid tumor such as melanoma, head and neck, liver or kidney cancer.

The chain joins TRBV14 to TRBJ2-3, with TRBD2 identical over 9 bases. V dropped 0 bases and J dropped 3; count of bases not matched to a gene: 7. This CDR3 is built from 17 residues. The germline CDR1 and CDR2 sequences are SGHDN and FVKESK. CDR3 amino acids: CASSQDASGTGTDTQYF. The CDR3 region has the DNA TGTGCCAGCAGCCAAGATGCTAGCGGGACGGGGACAGATACGCAGTATTTT.

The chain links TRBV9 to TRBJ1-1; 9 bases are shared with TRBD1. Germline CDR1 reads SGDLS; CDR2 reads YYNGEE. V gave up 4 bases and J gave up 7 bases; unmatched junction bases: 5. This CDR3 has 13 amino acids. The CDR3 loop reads CASSLTGGLEAFF. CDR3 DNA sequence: TGTGCCAGCAGCCTCACAGGGGGCCTTGAAGCTTTCTTT.

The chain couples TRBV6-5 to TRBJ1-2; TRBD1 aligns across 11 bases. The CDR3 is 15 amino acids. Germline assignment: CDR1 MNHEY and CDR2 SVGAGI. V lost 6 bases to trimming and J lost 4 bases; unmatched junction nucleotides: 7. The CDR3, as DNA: TGTGCCAGCAGACAACCGGGGACAGGGGGCTATGGCTACACCTTC. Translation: CASRQPGTGGYGYTF.

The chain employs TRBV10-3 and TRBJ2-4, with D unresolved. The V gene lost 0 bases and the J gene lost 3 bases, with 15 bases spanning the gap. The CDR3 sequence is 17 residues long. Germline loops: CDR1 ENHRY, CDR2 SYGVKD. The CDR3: CAISESGDPTGKNIQYF. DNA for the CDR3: TGTGCCATCAGTGAGTCGGGTGACCCCACGGGCAAAAACATTCAGTACTTC.

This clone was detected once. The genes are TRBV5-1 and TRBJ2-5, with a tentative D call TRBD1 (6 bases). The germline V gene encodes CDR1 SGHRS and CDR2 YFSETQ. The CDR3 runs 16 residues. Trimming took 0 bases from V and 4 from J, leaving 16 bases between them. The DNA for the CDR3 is TGCGCCAGCAGCTTGGCAGTGAGCAGGGGACGAGAGACCCAGTACTTC. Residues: CASSLAVSRGRETQYF.

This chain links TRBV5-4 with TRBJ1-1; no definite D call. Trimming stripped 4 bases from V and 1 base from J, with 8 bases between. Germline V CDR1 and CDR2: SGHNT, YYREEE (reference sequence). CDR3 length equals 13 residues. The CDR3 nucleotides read TGTGCCAGCAGCAGCTTCAGGAACACTGAAGCTTTCTTT. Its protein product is CASSSFRNTEAFF.

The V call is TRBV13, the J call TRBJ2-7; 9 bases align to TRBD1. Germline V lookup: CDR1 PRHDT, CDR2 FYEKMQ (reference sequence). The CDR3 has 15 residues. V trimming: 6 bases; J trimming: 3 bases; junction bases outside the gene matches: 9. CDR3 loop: CASSSIRDRDYEQYF. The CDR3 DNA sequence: TGTGCCAGCAGTTCCATTCGGGACAGGGACTACGAGCAGTACTTC.

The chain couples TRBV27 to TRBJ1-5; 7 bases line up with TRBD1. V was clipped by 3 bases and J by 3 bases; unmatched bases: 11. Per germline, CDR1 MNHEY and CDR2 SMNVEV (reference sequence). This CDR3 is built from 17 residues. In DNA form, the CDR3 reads TGTGCCAGCAGTTTCCGTGACAGGGTGGAGTCCAATCAGCCCCAGCATTTT. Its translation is CASSFRDRVESNQPQHF.

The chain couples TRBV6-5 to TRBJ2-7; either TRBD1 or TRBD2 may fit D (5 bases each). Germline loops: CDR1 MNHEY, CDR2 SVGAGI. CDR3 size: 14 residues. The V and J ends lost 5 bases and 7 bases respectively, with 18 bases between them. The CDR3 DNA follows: TGTGCCAGCAGTGCTGCCCCGGGACGGCCAGAGCAGTACTTC. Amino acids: CASSAAPGRPEQYF.

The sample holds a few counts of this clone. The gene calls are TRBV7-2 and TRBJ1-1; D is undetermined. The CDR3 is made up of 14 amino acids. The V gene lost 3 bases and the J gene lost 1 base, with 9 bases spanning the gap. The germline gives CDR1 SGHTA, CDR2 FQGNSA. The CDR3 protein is CASSFTASNTEAFF. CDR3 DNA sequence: TGTGCCAGCAGCTTCACAGCCTCGAACACTGAAGCTTTCTTT.

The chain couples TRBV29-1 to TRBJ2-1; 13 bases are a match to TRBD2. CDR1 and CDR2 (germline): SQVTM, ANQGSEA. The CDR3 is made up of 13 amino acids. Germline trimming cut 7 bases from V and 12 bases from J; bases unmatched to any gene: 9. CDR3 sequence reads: CSAGGTSGEVQFF. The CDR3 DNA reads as TGCAGCGCCGGAGGGACTAGCGGGGAGGTGCAGTTCTTC.

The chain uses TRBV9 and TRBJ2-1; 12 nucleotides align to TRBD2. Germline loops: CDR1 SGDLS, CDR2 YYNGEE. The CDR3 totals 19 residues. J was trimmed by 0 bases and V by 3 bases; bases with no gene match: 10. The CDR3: CASSAGLAGLGSSYNEQFF. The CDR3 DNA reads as TGTGCCAGCAGCGCCGGACTAGCGGGGCTGGGGAGCTCCTACAATGAGCAGTTCTTC.

CDR3 region: CASSSGETQYF. CDR3 DNA: TGTGCCAGCAGTTCGGGGGAGACCCAGTACTTC. The chain couples TRBV6-5 to TRBJ2-5; a weak D match, TRBD2 (5 bases). The CDR3 covers 11 residues. Germline V CDR1 and CDR2: MNHEY, SVGAGI. With 4 bases removed from V and 5 bases from J, the gap between germline ends came to 5 bases.

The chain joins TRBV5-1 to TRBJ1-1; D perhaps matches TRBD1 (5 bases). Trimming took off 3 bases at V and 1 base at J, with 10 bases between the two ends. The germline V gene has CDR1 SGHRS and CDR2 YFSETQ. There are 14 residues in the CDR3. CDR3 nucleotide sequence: TGCGCCAGCAGCTCGGGGGAGGCGAACACTGAAGCTTTCTTT. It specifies CASSSGEANTEAFF.